The present TCR beta chain was sequenced within a study of blood T cell repertoires in COVID-19 (dated by TCRdb to 2018 to 2021). About the investigation overall: Samples from collaborators originated in the United States, Italy and Spain and spanned both the acute and convalescent phases of COVID-19. The material from the prospective study consisted of cDNA or gDNA derived from T cells, B-cell-depleted T cells, or PBMCs. The dataset comprised deeply sampled blood TCRbeta repertoires from subjects exposed to, actively infected with, or recovered from COVID-19. The repertoires were made available in a free public database intended to serve as a resource for research on the immune response to SARS-CoV-2. The samples were drawn from two sources: the first 160 participants of the ongoing ImmuneRACE study, and 1,200 or so subjects contributed by 6 global collaborators. A de-identified subject ID, COVID-19 status, age in years and sex were almost always included in the sample metadata. Where available, HLA class I and class II types were taken from metadata supplied by the sample provider and were not determined by assay-based typing. The research as a whole found: The quantity of clinical and demographic metadata differed by source and by participant and was supplied without curation.

One collaborating source in Seattle enrolled patients while the patients were actively infected and followed the patients over time throughout the course of disease. Whole blood was collected in K2EDTA tubes by collaborating institutions according to the institutions' own protocols. Collaborator samples were shipped for TCRbeta analysis as frozen whole blood, isolated PBMCs, or DNA extracted from either sample type. Comments on this clone: What this receptor recognizes is not known. No much larger clonotype is one base removed from it; base qualities were not supplied.

The immunoSEQ Assay, a bias-controlled multiplex PCR, was used to amplify TCRbeta CDR3 regions from genomic DNA. On the study's bioinformatics: Within the assay, amplification of reference gene primers was used to estimate how many nucleated cells each sample contained. To quantify the absolute abundance of each unique TCRbeta CDR3 rearrangement, sequence reads were collapsed and filtered. For each sample, productive Simpson clonality was calculated as the square root of Simpson's diversity index across productive rearrangements. In its TCRdb copy, this immuneACCESS table keeps in-frame sequences only and misses some clones. Where compared with another copy, unresolved V genes explain less than half of these, and the others have no known cause. That table furnishes V, J and clone size, whereas the DNA furnished D and trimming. Recorded for this sample are 200,000 to 300,000 clones; about 91% of them occurred a single time. The top ten constitute roughly 6.3% of the sample.

V loses 4 bases at its end and J loses 8 bases; junction bases beyond the gene matches: 7. The CDR3 covers 14 residues, taking in both the cysteine and the phenylalanine. CDR3 DNA only is kept here, 42 bases in frame from base 1. The germline V gene yields MRHNA for CDR1 and SNTAGT for CDR2. The specimen sequenced was peripheral blood. The clonotype was recovered from a woman in her twenties or thirties with COVID-19, enrolled during active disease. The receptor chain draws on TRBV6-4 and TRBJ2-1; 8 central nucleotides agree with TRBD1. The CDR3 sequence is CASSVVQGVYEQFF. The nucleotides read TGTGCCAGCAGTGTAGTACAGGGGGTTTATGAGCAGTTCTTC.